The 21 T cell receptor beta chains listed next were all sequenced from one sample in a study of blood T cells in healthy people across ages. The second PCR ran about 6 to 12 cycles with a sample-barcoded 5' primer and J-beta primers. One entry per CDR3 protein results from TCRdb running MiXCR on the 5' RACE reads. The table has more than 650,000 distinct CDR3 sequences, more than 25% seen once. The sample was also reused in another study, on T cells of mothers and their children.

Material for sequencing was blood. The receptors stem from a boy aged 5-17 years in good health.

This clonotype was seen many times. The rearrangement links TRBV12-3 or TRBV12-4 to TRBJ1-4; no reliable D call. V lost 8 bases and J 0 bases, leaving 7 bases between the germline ends. The CDR3 is made up of 13 amino acids. This chain's CDR3 is CASRGATNEKLFF. CDR3 DNA: TGTGCCAGCCGGGGTGCAACTAATGAAAAACTGTTTTTT.

V usage is TRBV6-1 and J usage is TRBJ1-6; D is ambiguous. The V end was cut by 6 bases, the J end by 1 base, with 10 bases between. The CDR3 totals 15 residues. In germline, CDR1 is MNHNS, CDR2 SASEGT. Here the CDR3 DNA reads TGTGCCAGCAGCCCATCGCGTTCCTATAATTCACCCCTCCACTTT. It specifies CASSPSRSYNSPLHF.

This chain uses TRBV28 with TRBJ2-5; the match to TRBD1 covers 8 bases. The J call may be incorrect, as the DNA end agrees better with TRBJ2-7. Germline-derived CDR1 and CDR2 are MDHEN and SYDVKM. CDR3 length equals 13 residues. CDR3 bases: TGTGCCAGCAGAAGACAGGGGAGAAACGAGCAGTACTTC. Translation gives CASRRQGRNEQYF.

This clonotype was recorded a few times. The CDR3 reads CASRPGQGALASTF. The DNA of the CDR3 is TGTGCCAGCAGGCCGGGACAGGGGGCGTTGGCTTCCACCTTC. The chain uses TRBV6-5 and TRBJ1-2, with 12 bases lining up with TRBD1. The CDR3 length is 14 residues. Germline V gene lookup returns CDR1 MNHEY and CDR2 SVGAGI. J gave up 13 bases and V 6 bases, and 12 bases lay outside the gene matches.

The genes are TRBV28 and TRBJ1-3; TRBD1 is a possible D gene (5 bases). Trimming left V 5 bases short and J 4 bases short, with 12 bases between. Germline V gene lookup returns CDR1 MDHEN and CDR2 SYDVKM. The CDR3 has 14 residues. CDR3 region: CASSRDPLGNTIYF. The CDR3 DNA is TGTGCCAGCAGTCGGGACCCGCTGGGAAACACCATATATTTT.

This clonotype turned up a few times. This sequence joins TRBV25-1 and TRBJ2-7; 10 bases line up with TRBD1. Trimming at V came to 6 bases and at J to 3 bases, leaving 14 bases not matched to a gene. The CDR3 length is 17 residues. Germline-derived CDR1 and CDR2 are MGHDK and SYGVNS. This CDR3 reads CASSRPGTGDKSYEQYF. Written as DNA, the CDR3 is TGTGCCAGCAGCCGTCCCGGGACAGGGGACAAAAGCTACGAGCAGTACTTC.

CDR3 sequence reads: CSARESPDTEAFF. The CDR3 DNA reads TGCAGTGCTAGAGAGTCTCCGGATACTGAAGCTTTCTTT. This chain uses TRBV20-1 with TRBJ1-1; D is unresolved. The germline gives CDR1 DFQATT, CDR2 SNEGSKA (reference sequence). CDR3 length equals 13 residues. Trimming pared 0 bases from V and 5 bases from J, leaving 10 bases between.

This clonotype was seen only once. The gene calls are TRBV10-3 and TRBJ1-2; TRBD1 aligns across 8 bases. The CDR3 is 13 amino acids. The ends lost 7 bases at V and 7 bases at J; junction bases unmatched: 8. In germline, CDR1 is ENHRY, CDR2 SYGVKD. For the CDR3, the DNA is TGTGCCATCACTGCGGACAGGGATGGTGGCTACACCTTC. It specifies CAITADRDGGYTF.

The V and J genes are TRBV18 and TRBJ1-5, with D maybe TRBD1 (6 bases). Germline assignment: CDR1 KGHSH and CDR2 LQKENI. Trimming cost V 4 bases and J 4 bases, with 11 bases left between them. CDR3 size: 14 residues. The CDR3 DNA follows: TGTGCCAGCTCACAAACAGGGATAAATCAGCCCCAGCATTTT. Protein: CASSQTGINQPQHF.

The chain carries TRBV5-1 and TRBJ2-3; D gene uncertain. Trimming stripped 1 base from V and 2 bases from J, with 8 bases between. The germline V gene has CDR1 SGHRS and CDR2 YFSETQ. The CDR3 loop spans 14 amino acids. This chain's CDR3 is CASSLRGDTDTQYF. DNA of the CDR3: TGCGCCAGCAGCTTGAGAGGAGACACAGATACGCAGTATTTT.

This clonotype was detected a few times. V is TRBV29-1 and J is TRBJ2-5; D might be TRBD1 (5 bases). Germline V gene sequence: CDR1 SQVTM, CDR2 ANQGSEA. The CDR3 runs to 17 residues. V lost 7 bases and J lost 5, with 29 bases in between. The DNA of the CDR3 is TGCAGCGGTAACAACCATGCCCGACAGACGGATGGCGAGACCCAGTACTTC. Translating gives CSGNNHARQTDGETQYF.

The V gene is TRBV4-2, the J gene TRBJ2-1; TRBD1 might be the D (5 bases). V dropped 1 base and J dropped 0 bases, with 7 bases sitting between them. Germline CDR1 is LGHNA and CDR2 is YNFKEQ. CDR3 length: 15 residues. CDR3 amino acids: CASSQAGNSYNEQFF. CDR3 nucleotide sequence: TGTGCCAGCAGCCAAGCAGGGAACTCCTACAATGAGCAGTTCTTC.

This clonotype was observed a few times. The J gene is TRBJ2-1, the V gene TRBV4-2, with TRBD2 matching 7 bases. Judging by the DNA end, TRBJ2-5 fits better; the J call may be wrong. Germline V gives CDR1 LGHNA, CDR2 YNFKEQ. The CDR3 is made up of 14 amino acids. CDR3: CASSQGREEETQYF. The DNA for the CDR3 is TGTGCCAGCAGCCAAGGACGGGAGGAAGAGACCCAGTACTTC.

The genes are TRBV12-3 or TRBV12-4 and TRBJ2-2; D ambiguous. This CDR3 has 17 residues. The V end was cut by 6 bases, the J end by 1 base, with 18 bases between. Here the CDR3 reads CASSKATLAENTGELFF. The CDR3 DNA sequence: TGTGCCAGCAGCAAGGCCACTCTGGCGGAGAACACCGGGGAGCTGTTTTTT.

This clonotype has a handful of counts. The chain carries TRBV5-1 and TRBJ2-5; TRBD2 is a possible D gene (5 bases). Trimming pared 0 bases from V and 5 bases from J, leaving 14 bases between. CDR1 is SGHRS and CDR2 is YFSETQ in the germline V gene. This CDR3 spans 15 amino acids. CDR3 coding DNA: TGCGCCAGCAGCTTGGCGGGCAGCGGATCGGAGACCCAGTACTTC. Translated, it gives CASSLAGSGSETQYF.

This clonotype was counted ten times or more. The rearrangement links TRBV9 to TRBJ2-3, with 12 bases matching TRBD2. The V and J ends lost 5 bases and 3 bases, in that order; junction bases with no gene match: 4. The length of the CDR3 is 15 residues. In germline, CDR1 is SGDLS, CDR2 YYNGEE. The CDR3 region is CASSPLAGGTDTQYF. In nucleotides, the CDR3 is TGTGCCAGCAGTCCGCTAGCGGGGGGGACAGATACGCAGTATTTT.

This chain uses TRBV20-1 with TRBJ1-4; D unresolved. The CDR3 is made up of 14 amino acids. Trimming removed 2 bases from V and 4 bases from J, with 11 bases in between. Germline values: CDR1 DFQATT, CDR2 SNEGSKA (reference sequence). The CDR3 reads CSARTSDNNEKLFF. The CDR3 DNA reads TGCAGTGCTAGAACCAGCGATAATAATGAAAAACTGTTTTTT.

This sequence joins TRBV27 and TRBJ2-5, with D hard to call. The better agreement between TRBJ2-1 and the DNA end casts doubt on the J call. The CDR3 totals 13 residues. Looked up from germline, CDR1 is MNHEY and CDR2 is SMNVEV (reference sequence). Written as DNA, the CDR3 is TGTGCCAGCAGTTTATTTGGGCAGGATGAGCAGTTCTTC. It translates to CASSLFGQDEQFF.

The chain has TRBV20-1 and TRBJ2-5; 8 nucleotides agree with TRBD1. The CDR3 runs to 13 residues. Losses at the gene ends were 5 bases for V and 5 bases for J; bases not matched to a gene: 7. Germline-derived CDR1 and CDR2 are DFQATT and SNEGSKA (reference sequence). CDR3 DNA: TGCAGTGCTCCGGGACAGGCCACGGAGACCCAGTACTTC. Translating gives CSAPGQATETQYF.

This sequence joins TRBV20-1 and TRBJ2-5; 8 bases agree with TRBD2. V lost 5 bases, J lost 0 bases, and 5 bases stayed unmatched. Germline CDR1 reads DFQATT; CDR2 reads SNEGSKA (reference sequence). The CDR3 consists of 14 residues. CDR3: CSALERGHQETQYF. Written as DNA, the CDR3 is TGCAGTGCTCTTGAGCGGGGGCACCAAGAGACCCAGTACTTC.

This chain joins TRBV10-2 and TRBJ1-5; weak D call: TRBD1 (5 bases). CDR1 is WSHSY, CDR2 SAAADI, per germline. The CDR3 has 16 amino acids. V gave up 4 bases and J gave up 0 bases, with 13 bases separating them. Here the CDR3 DNA reads TGCGCCAGCAGTGGAGGTGGGACGCATAGCAATCAGCCCCAGCATTTT. Amino acids: CASSGGGTHSNQPQHF.